The entry below describes one T cell receptor (beta chain). Its antigen remains unknown. Germline CDR1 is LNHDA and CDR2 is SQIVND (reference sequence). The CDR3 runs to 16 residues. With 7 bases removed from V and 0 bases from J, the gap between germline ends came to 18 bases. Method: immunoSEQ multiplex PCR; TCRdb's copy keeps in-frame clones and lacks some. The sample contains 100,000 to 150,000 clones, roughly four fifths of which appear only once. These data originate in a study of radiation and T cells in renal cell carcinoma. Study observations and caveats: Top tumor clonotypes rose in blood 2 weeks post-radiation, then contracted.

Time point defined: baseline pretreatment blood. Documented treatment: 15 Gy SBRT to primary tumor, nephrectomy 4 weeks later. After SBRT, blood was collected at 2 and 4 weeks, plus baseline. The patient's renal cell carcinoma had clear cell pathology. The TCR was taken from a woman in her sixties or seventies with renal cell carcinoma. The sequenced sample was blood, obtained from a patient whose treatment included radiotherapy and nephrectomy. The chain is built from TRBV19 and TRBJ1-1, with a tentative D call TRBD1 (6 bases). This chain's CDR3 is CASKRGSLNMNTEAFF. Here the CDR3 DNA reads TGTGCCAGTAAAAGGGGGTCACTCAACATGAACACTGAAGCTTTCTTT.